The sequence of this T cell receptor (beta chain) was determined in a study of neurological immune-mediated disorders. 5'RACE with 10-nucleotide random UMIs produced the cDNA. MiXCR was run by TCRdb on the 5' RACE reads, yielding one entry per CDR3 protein. In the table there are 55,000 to 75,000 distinct CDR3 sequences, roughly an eighth of which are singletons. Study conclusions and caveats: Subjects shared no identical expanded-clone CDR3 amino acid sequences, suggesting private TCR-beta repertoires in all groups. Healthy controls had more TCR clonal expansion than multiple sclerosis, which showed the least, whereas HTLV-1-associated myelopathy showed the most.

About this clonotype: Its cognate antigen is unknown.

Documented time point: longitudinal time-point 1 (baseline). Unsorted libraries were prepared from 2 million PBMCs that had been stored at -80 C. From germline, CDR1 is MNHNS and CDR2 SASEGT. CDR3 length equals 16 residues. Trimming pared 6 bases from V and 2 bases from J, leaving 19 bases between. This chain links TRBV6-1 with TRBJ2-5; D assignment may be TRBD1 or TRBD2 (5 bases each). The source of this sequence is a female donor with HTLV-1-associated myelopathy (HAM/TSP). The sample consisted of PBMCs. As DNA, the CDR3 is TGTGCCAGCAGCCATGGGAGTGGGACGGGGCAAGAGACCCAGTACTTC. It translates to CASSHGSGTGQETQYF.